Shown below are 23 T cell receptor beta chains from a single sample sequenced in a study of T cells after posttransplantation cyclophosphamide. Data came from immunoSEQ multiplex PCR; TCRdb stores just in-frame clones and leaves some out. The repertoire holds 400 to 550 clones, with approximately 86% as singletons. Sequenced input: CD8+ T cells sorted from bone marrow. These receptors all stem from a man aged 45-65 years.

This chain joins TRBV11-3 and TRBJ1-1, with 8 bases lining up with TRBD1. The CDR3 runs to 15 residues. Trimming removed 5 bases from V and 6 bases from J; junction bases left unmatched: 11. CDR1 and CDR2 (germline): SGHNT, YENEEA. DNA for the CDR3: TGTGCCAGCAGCCCTCCGACAGGGGCTATCGCTGAAGCTTTCTTT. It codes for CASSPPTGAIAEAFF.

The CDR3 reads CASSLSLRTGSYEQYF. The CDR3 DNA sequence: TGTGCCAGCAGCTTAAGCCTAAGGACAGGCTCCTACGAGCAGTACTTC. The chain links TRBV7-8 to TRBJ2-7; the match to TRBD1 covers 7 bases. The CDR3 loop spans 16 amino acids. The trim removed 2 bases at V and 0 bases at J, leaving 7 bases unmatched. CDR1 is SGHVS, CDR2 FQNEAQ, per germline.

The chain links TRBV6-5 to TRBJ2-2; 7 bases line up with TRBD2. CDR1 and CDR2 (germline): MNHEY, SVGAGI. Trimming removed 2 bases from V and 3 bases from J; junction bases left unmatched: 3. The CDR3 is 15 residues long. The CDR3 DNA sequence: TGTGCCAGCAGTTACGGCGCGGGGGACACCGGGGAGCTGTTTTTT. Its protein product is CASSYGAGDTGELFF.

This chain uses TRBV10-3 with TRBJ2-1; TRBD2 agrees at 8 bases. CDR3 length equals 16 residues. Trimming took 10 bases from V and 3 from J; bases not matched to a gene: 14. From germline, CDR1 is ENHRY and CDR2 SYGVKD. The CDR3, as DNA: TGTGCCACAATAGCGGGGAGCTCCCGATACTACAATGAGCAGTTCTTC. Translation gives CATIAGSSRYYNEQFF.

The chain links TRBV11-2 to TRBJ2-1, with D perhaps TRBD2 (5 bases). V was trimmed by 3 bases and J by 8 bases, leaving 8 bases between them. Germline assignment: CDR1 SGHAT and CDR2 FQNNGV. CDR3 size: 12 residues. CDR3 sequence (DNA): TGTGCCAGCAGCTTTACGGAGGATGAGCAGTTCTTC. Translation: CASSFTEDEQFF.

CDR3 protein: CASSDRNRGLGTGELFF. The CDR3 nucleotides are TGTGCCAGCAGTGATAGAAACAGGGGCTTGGGCACCGGGGAGCTGTTTTTT. V is TRBV25-1 and J is TRBJ2-2; 7 bases match TRBD1. Germline loops: CDR1 MGHDK, CDR2 SYGVNS. There are 17 residues in the CDR3. V lost 3 bases and J lost 4; bases outside the gene matches: 11.

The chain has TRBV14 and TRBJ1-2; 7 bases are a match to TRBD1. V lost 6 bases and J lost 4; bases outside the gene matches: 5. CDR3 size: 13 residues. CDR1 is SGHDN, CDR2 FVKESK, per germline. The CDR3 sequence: CASRPGTAYGYTF. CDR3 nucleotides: TGTGCCAGCAGACCCGGGACAGCCTATGGCTACACCTTC. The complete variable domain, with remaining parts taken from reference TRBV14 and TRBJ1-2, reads EAGVTQFPSHSVIEKGQTVTLRCDPISGHDNLYWYRRVMGKEIKFLLHFVKESKQDESGMPNNRFLAERTGGTYSTLKVQPAELEDSGVYFCASRPGTAYGYTFGSGTRLTVV.

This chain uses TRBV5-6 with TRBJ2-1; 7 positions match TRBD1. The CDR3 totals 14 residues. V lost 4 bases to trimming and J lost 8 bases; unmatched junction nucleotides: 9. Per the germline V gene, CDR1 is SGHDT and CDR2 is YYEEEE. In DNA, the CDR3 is TGTGCCAGCAGCACCTGGACAGGATTTGATGAGCAGTTCTTC. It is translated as CASSTWTGFDEQFF.

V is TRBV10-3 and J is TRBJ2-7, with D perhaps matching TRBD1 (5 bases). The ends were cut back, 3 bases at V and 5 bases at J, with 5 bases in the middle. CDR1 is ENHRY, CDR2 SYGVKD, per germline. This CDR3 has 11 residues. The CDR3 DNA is TGTGCCATCAGTGAAGGGGACGAGCAGTACTTC. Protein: CAISEGDEQYF.

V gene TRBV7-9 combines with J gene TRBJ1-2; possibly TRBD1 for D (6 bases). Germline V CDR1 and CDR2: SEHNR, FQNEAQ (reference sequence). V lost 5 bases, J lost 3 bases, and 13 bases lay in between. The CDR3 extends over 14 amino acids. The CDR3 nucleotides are TGTGCCAGCAGCCGACAGGAAACCTACTATGGCTACACCTTC. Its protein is CASSRQETYYGYTF.

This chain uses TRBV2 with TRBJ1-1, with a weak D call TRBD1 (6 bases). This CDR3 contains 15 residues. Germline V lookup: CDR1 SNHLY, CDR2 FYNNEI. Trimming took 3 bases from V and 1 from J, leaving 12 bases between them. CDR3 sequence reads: CASSDYAGANTEAFF. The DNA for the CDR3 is TGTGCCAGCAGTGATTACGCAGGGGCGAACACTGAAGCTTTCTTT. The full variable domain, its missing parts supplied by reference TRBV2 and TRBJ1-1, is EPEVTQTPSHQVTQMGQEVILRCVPISNHLYFYWYRQILGQKVEFLVSFYNNEISEKSEIFDDQFSVERPDGSNFTLKIRSTKLEDSAMYFCASSDYAGANTEAFFGQGTRLTVV.

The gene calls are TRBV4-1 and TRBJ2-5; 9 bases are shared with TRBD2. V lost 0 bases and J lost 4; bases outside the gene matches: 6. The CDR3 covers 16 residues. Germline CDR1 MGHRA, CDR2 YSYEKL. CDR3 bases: TGCGCCAGCAGCCAAGAGGGACTAGCTTTATTAGAGACCCAGTACTTC. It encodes CASSQEGLALLETQYF.

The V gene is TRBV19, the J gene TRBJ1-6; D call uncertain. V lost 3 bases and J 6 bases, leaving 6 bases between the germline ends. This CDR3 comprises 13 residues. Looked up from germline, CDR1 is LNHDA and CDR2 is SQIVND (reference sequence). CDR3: CASSITPNSPLHF. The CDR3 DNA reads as TGTGCCAGTAGTATCACACCTAATTCACCCCTCCACTTT.

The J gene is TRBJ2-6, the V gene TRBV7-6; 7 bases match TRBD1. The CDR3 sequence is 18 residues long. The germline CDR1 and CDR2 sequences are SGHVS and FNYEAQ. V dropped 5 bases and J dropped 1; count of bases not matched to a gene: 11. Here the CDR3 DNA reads TGTGCCAGCAGCGCCACAGGGGTGGAGCATTCTGGGGCCAACGTCCTGACTTTC. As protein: CASSATGVEHSGANVLTF.

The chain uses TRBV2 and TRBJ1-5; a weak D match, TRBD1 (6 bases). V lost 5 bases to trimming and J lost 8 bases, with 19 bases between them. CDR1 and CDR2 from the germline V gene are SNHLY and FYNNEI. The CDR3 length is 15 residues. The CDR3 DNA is TGTGCCAGCAGTCCTGACCGGGACATGCTTAAGCCCCAGCATTTT. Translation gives CASSPDRDMLKPQHF.

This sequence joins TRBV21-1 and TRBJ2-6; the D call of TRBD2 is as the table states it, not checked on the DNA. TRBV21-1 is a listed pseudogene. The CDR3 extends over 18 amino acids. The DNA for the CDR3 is TGTGCCAGCAGTACCTGCTTAGCTCAACAAAGTCGGGCCAACGTCCTGACTTTC. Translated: CASSTCLAQQSRANVLTF.

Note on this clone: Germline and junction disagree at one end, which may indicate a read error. CDR3 residues: CASSWCSGQGTSHRGAVF. The CDR3 nucleotides read TGTGCCAGCAGTTGGTGTTCGGGACAGGGGACATCACACCGGGGAGCTGTTTTT. The V gene is TRBV27, the J gene TRBJ2-2, with 10 nucleotides matching TRBD1. The length of the CDR3 is 18 residues. The germline CDR1 and CDR2 sequences are MNHEY and SMNVEV (reference sequence).

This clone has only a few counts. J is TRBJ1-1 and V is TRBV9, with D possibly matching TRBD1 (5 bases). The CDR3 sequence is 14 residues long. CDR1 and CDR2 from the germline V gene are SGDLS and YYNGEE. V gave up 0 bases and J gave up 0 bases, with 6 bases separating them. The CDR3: CASSVGQLNTEAFF. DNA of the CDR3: TGTGCCAGCAGCGTAGGACAGCTGAACACTGAAGCTTTCTTT.

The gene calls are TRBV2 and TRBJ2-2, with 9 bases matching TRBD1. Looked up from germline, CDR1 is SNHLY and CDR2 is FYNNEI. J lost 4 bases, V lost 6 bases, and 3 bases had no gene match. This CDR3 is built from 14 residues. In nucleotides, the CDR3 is TGTGCCAGCAGGGACAGGGGATTCACCGGGGAGCTGTTTTTT. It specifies CASRDRGFTGELFF.

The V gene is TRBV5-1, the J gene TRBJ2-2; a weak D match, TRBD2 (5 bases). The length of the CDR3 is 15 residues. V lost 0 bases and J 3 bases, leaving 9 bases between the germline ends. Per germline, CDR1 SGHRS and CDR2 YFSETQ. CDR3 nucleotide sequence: TGCGCCAGCAGCTTGGGCAGGACTGACACCGGGGAGCTGTTTTTT. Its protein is CASSLGRTDTGELFF.

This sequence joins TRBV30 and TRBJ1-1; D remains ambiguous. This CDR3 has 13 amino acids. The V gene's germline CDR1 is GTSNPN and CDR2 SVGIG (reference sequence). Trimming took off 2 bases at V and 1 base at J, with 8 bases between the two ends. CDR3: CAWSLLQNTEAFF. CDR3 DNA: TGTGCCTGGAGTCTCTTACAGAACACTGAAGCTTTCTTT.

CDR3 DNA sequence: TGTGCCAGCAGTTTATCTCTGGGGGGGTACCACAATGAGCAGTTCTTC. It codes for CASSLSLGGYHNEQFF. This chain connects TRBV27 to TRBJ2-1; 7 nucleotides match TRBD2. The length of the CDR3 is 16 residues. Germline-derived CDR1 and CDR2 are MNHEY and SMNVEV (reference sequence). J was trimmed by 5 bases and V by 0 bases; bases with no gene match: 7.

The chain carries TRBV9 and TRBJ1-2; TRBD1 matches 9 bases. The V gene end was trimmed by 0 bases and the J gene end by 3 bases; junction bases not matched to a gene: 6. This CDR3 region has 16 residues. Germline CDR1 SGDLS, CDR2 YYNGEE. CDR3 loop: CASSVAGQGLDYGYTF. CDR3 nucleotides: TGTGCCAGCAGCGTAGCGGGACAGGGCCTTGACTATGGCTACACCTTC.